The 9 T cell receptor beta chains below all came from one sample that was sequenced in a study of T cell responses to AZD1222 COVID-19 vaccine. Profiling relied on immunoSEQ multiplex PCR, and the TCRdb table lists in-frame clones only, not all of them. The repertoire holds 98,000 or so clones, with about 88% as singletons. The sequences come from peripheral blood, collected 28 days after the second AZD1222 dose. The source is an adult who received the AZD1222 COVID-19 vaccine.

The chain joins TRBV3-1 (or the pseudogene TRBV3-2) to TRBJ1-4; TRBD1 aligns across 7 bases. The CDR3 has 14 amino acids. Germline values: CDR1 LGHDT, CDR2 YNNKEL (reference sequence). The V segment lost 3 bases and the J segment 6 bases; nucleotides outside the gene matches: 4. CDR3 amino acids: CASSHGQEHEKLFF. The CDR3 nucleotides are TGTGCCAGCAGCCACGGACAGGAACATGAAAAACTGTTTTTT.

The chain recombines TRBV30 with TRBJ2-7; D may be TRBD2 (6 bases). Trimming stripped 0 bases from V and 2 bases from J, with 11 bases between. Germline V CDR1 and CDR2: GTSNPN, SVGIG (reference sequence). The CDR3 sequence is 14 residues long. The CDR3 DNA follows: TGTGCCTGGAGTGTCGGCGGGATTACCTACGAGCAGTACTTC. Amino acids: CAWSVGGITYEQYF.

CDR3 nucleotides: TGTGCCAGCAGCTTAAAAGGGGACCAGCCCCAGCATTTT. Encoded protein: CASSLKGDQPQHF. The rearrangement joins TRBV7-3 to TRBJ1-5; weak D call: TRBD1 (5 bases). This CDR3 has 13 residues. The germline CDR1 and CDR2 sequences are SGHTA and FQGTGA. Trimming left V 1 base short and J 7 bases short, with 8 bases between.

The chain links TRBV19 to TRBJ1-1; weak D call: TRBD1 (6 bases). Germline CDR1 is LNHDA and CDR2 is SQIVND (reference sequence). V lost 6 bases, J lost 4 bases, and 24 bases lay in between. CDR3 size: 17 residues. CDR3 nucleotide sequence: TGTGCCAGTAGGAGTGCGATAACAGGGTACGGAGGCACTGAAGCTTTCTTT. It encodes CASRSAITGYGGTEAFF.

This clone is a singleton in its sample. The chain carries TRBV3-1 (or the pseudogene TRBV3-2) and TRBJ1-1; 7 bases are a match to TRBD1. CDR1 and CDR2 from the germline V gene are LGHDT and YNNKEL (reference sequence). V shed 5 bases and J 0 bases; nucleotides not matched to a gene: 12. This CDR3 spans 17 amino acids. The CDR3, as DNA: TGTGCCAGCAGCAAAGGACCCGGACAGGCCGTGAACACTGAAGCTTTCTTT. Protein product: CASSKGPGQAVNTEAFF.

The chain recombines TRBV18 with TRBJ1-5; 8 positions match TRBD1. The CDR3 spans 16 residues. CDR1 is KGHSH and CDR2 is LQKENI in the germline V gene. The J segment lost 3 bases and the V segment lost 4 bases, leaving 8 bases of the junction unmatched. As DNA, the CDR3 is TGTGCCAGCTCACGCTCACAGGGGGGGGCCAATCAGCCCCAGCATTTT. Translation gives CASSRSQGGANQPQHF.

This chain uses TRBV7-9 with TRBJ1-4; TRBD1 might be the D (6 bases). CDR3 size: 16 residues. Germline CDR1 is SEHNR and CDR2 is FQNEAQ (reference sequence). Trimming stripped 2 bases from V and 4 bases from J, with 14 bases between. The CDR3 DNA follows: TGTGCCAGCAGCTTACGCTCGGGACACCTTAATGAAAAACTGTTTTTT. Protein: CASSLRSGHLNEKLFF.

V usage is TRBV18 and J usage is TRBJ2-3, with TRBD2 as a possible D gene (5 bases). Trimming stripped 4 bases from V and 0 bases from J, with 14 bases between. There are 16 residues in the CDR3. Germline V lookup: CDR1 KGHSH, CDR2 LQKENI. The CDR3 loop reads CASSLNDGESTDTQYF. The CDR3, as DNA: TGTGCCAGCTCACTAAACGACGGGGAGAGCACAGATACGCAGTATTTT.

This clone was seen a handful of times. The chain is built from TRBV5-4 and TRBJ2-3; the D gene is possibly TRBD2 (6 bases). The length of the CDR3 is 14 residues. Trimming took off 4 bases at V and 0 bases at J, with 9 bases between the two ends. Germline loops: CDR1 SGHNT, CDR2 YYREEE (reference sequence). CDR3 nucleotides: TGTGCCAGCAGCAAGACTAGGAGCACAGATACGCAGTATTTT. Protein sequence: CASSKTRSTDTQYF.